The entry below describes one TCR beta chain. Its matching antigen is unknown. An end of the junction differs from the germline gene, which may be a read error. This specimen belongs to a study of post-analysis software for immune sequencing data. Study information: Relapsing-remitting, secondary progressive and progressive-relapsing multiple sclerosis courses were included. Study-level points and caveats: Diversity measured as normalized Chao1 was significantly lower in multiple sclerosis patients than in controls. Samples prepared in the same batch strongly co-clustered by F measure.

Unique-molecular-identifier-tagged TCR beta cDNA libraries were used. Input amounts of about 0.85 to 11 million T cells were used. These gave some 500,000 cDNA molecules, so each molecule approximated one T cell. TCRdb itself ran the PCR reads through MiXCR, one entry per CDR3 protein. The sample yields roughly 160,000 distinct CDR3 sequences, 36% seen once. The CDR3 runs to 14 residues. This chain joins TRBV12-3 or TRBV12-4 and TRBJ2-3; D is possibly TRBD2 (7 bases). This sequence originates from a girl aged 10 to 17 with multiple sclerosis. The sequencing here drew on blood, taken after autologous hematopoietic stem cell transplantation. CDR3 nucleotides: TGTACCAGCAGCCAGGGAGGGGGAACAGATACGCAGTATTTT. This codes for CTSSQGGGTDTQYF.